These T cell receptor beta chains were read from a single sample in a study of cytomegalovirus exposure and HLA in healthy donors. Produced via immunoSEQ multiplex PCR; TCRdb's table is partial and in-frame only. The sample yields fewer than 150,000 clones, more than 70% seen once. Sequences were obtained from PBMCs. Source of these receptors: a woman between 50 and 59 years old in good health and CMV-seronegative. Each CDR3 is given with its conserved first and last residue. The D gene is left open where the match is weak. Only part of the rows carry a size: once, few, many, or a class if the clone is expanded.

clone_size: NA; v_call: TRBV28; cdr3_length: 16; j_call: TRBJ2-7; d_call: TRBD1; cdr3_aa: CASSQPGQGGVSEQYF; cdr3_nt: TGTGCCAGCAGTCAACCGGGACAGGGAGGGGTCTCCGAGCAGTACTTC
clone_size: NA; v_call: TRBV2; cdr3_length: 12; j_call: TRBJ2-2; d_call: NA; cdr3_aa: CASRREAGELFF; cdr3_nt: TGTGCCAGCAGGAGGGAGGCCGGGGAGCTGTTTTTT
clone_size: NA; v_call: TRBV15; cdr3_length: 16; j_call: TRBJ2-2; d_call: TRBD2; cdr3_aa: CATSRRRPRGGGELFF; cdr3_nt: TGTGCCACCAGCAGACGAAGGCCCCGGGGGGGCGGGGAGCTGTTTTTT
clone_size: NA; v_call: TRBV19; cdr3_length: 14; j_call: TRBJ1-5; d_call: NA; cdr3_aa: CASSIGQGFFPQHF; cdr3_nt: TGTGCCAGTAGTATTGGGCAGGGATTTTTTCCCCAGCATTTT
clone_size: NA; v_call: TRBV10-3; cdr3_length: 15; j_call: TRBJ2-7; d_call: TRBD1; cdr3_aa: CAISERDSVSYEQYF; cdr3_nt: TGTGCCATCAGTGAGAGGGACAGCGTCTCCTACGAGCAGTACTTC
clone_size: once; v_call: TRBV5-1; cdr3_length: 14; j_call: TRBJ2-7; d_call: NA; cdr3_aa: CASSEVGSSYEQYF; cdr3_nt: TGCGCCAGCAGTGAGGTAGGGAGCTCCTACGAGCAGTACTTC
clone_size: NA; v_call: TRBV7-8; cdr3_length: 14; j_call: TRBJ1-3; d_call: NA; cdr3_aa: CASSWAASGNTIYF; cdr3_nt: TGTGCCAGCAGCTGGGCAGCCTCTGGAAACACCATATATTTT
clone_size: NA; v_call: TRBV5-1; cdr3_length: 13; j_call: TRBJ1-5; d_call: TRBD1; cdr3_aa: CASRQGADQPQHF; cdr3_nt: TGCGCCAGCAGACAGGGGGCCGATCAGCCCCAGCATTTT
clone_size: few; v_call: TRBV5-6; cdr3_length: 17; j_call: TRBJ2-7; d_call: NA; cdr3_aa: CASSLGLARRKLYEQYF; cdr3_nt: TGTGCCAGCAGCTTGGGGCTAGCGAGGCGTAAACTTTACGAGCAGTACTTC
clone_size: NA; v_call: TRBV7-2; cdr3_length: 16; j_call: TRBJ2-7; d_call: TRBD1; cdr3_aa: CASSLVITGGTYEQYF; cdr3_nt: TGTGCCAGCAGCTTAGTTATTACAGGGGGAACCTACGAGCAGTACTTC
clone_size: NA; v_call: TRBV19; cdr3_length: 10; j_call: TRBJ1-2; d_call: NA; cdr3_aa: CASSYNGYTF; cdr3_nt: TGTGCCAGTAGTTATAATGGCTACACCTTC
clone_size: NA; v_call: TRBV11-3; cdr3_length: 15; j_call: TRBJ2-5; d_call: NA; cdr3_aa: CASSFSAGARETQYF; cdr3_nt: TGTGCCAGCAGCTTTAGCGCAGGGGCGAGAGAGACCCAGTACTTC
clone_size: NA; v_call: TRBV28; cdr3_length: 13; j_call: TRBJ2-7; d_call: NA; cdr3_aa: CASSLVAGWEQYF; cdr3_nt: TGTGCCAGCAGTTTAGTGGCAGGATGGGAGCAGTACTTC
clone_size: NA; v_call: TRBV30; cdr3_length: 12; j_call: TRBJ1-2; d_call: NA; cdr3_aa: CAWSTVNYGYTF; cdr3_nt: TGTGCCTGGAGTACGGTAAACTATGGCTACACCTTC
clone_size: NA; v_call: TRBV6-1; cdr3_length: 14; j_call: TRBJ2-3; d_call: TRBD2; cdr3_aa: CASSERDYTDTQYF; cdr3_nt: TGTGCCAGCAGTGAAAGGGACTACACAGATACGCAGTATTTT
clone_size: NA; v_call: TRBV21-1; cdr3_length: 16; j_call: TRBJ2-3; d_call: NA; cdr3_aa: CASSRQGQGKADTQYF; cdr3_nt: TGTGCCAGCAGCAGACAAGGACAGGGGAAGGCAGATACGCAGTATTTT
clone_size: NA; v_call: TRBV2; cdr3_length: 14; j_call: TRBJ2-7; d_call: NA; cdr3_aa: CASRGGQGAREQYF; cdr3_nt: TGTGCCAGCAGGGGAGGGCAGGGGGCACGCGAGCAGTACTTC
clone_size: NA; v_call: TRBV5-1; cdr3_length: 14; j_call: TRBJ2-7; d_call: TRBD1; cdr3_aa: CASSRGQGASEQYF; cdr3_nt: TGCGCCAGCAGCAGGGGACAGGGGGCGTCCGAGCAGTACTTC
clone_size: NA; v_call: TRBV19; cdr3_length: 14; j_call: TRBJ2-5; d_call: TRBD2; cdr3_aa: CASSIGEGEETQYF; cdr3_nt: TGTGCCAGTAGTATAGGGGAGGGCGAGGAGACCCAGTACTTC
clone_size: NA; v_call: TRBV7-3; cdr3_length: 18; j_call: TRBJ2-2; d_call: TRBD1; cdr3_aa: CASSLGQSISSNTGELFF; cdr3_nt: TGTGCCAGCAGCTTGGGACAGAGTATAAGCTCGAACACCGGGGAGCTGTTTTTT
clone_size: once; v_call: TRBV6-1; cdr3_length: 14; j_call: TRBJ2-2; d_call: NA; cdr3_aa: CASSNRVETGELFF; cdr3_nt: TGTGCCAGCAGTAACAGGGTAGAAACCGGGGAGCTGTTTTTT
clone_size: NA; v_call: TRBV15; cdr3_length: 15; j_call: TRBJ2-7; d_call: NA; cdr3_aa: CATSRVLGSLGEQYF; cdr3_nt: TGTGCCACCAGCAGAGTGCTAGGCAGCCTAGGCGAGCAGTACTTC
clone_size: NA; v_call: TRBV5-1; cdr3_length: 13; j_call: TRBJ1-2; d_call: TRBD1; cdr3_aa: CASSAGQNYGYTF; cdr3_nt: TGCGCCAGCAGCGCGGGACAGAACTATGGCTACACCTTC
clone_size: NA; v_call: TRBV29-1; cdr3_length: 13; j_call: TRBJ1-1; d_call: NA; cdr3_aa: CSGGGGSHTEAFF; cdr3_nt: TGCAGCGGAGGGGGAGGGAGCCACACTGAAGCTTTCTTT
clone_size: few; v_call: TRBV2; cdr3_length: 15; j_call: TRBJ2-6; d_call: NA; cdr3_aa: CASSAEYSGANVLTF; cdr3_nt: TGTGCCAGCAGTGCGGAGTACTCTGGGGCCAACGTCCTGACTTTC
clone_size: NA; v_call: TRBV4-1; cdr3_length: 13; j_call: TRBJ1-5; d_call: NA; cdr3_aa: CASSVADNQPQHF; cdr3_nt: TGCGCCAGCAGCGTGGCAGACAATCAGCCCCAGCATTTT
clone_size: NA; v_call: TRBV9; cdr3_length: 15; j_call: TRBJ2-5; d_call: TRBD2; cdr3_aa: CASSGSGGFQETQYF; cdr3_nt: TGTGCCAGCAGCGGTAGCGGGGGGTTCCAAGAGACCCAGTACTTC
clone_size: few; v_call: TRBV10-3; cdr3_length: 17; j_call: TRBJ2-2; d_call: NA; cdr3_aa: CAISESLGSTNTGELFF; cdr3_nt: TGTGCCATCAGTGAGTCGTTGGGGAGTACGAACACCGGGGAGCTGTTTTTT
clone_size: NA; v_call: TRBV19; cdr3_length: 18; j_call: TRBJ2-7; d_call: TRBD2; cdr3_aa: CASSPTSIGTSGYYEQYF; cdr3_nt: TGTGCCAGTAGTCCCACTTCGATCGGGACTAGCGGGTACTACGAGCAGTACTTC
clone_size: NA; v_call: TRBV30; cdr3_length: 13; j_call: TRBJ2-1; d_call: TRBD1; cdr3_aa: CALDRTGVNERFF; cdr3_nt: TGTGCCCTAGATAGGACAGGGGTCAATGAGCGGTTCTTC
clone_size: few; v_call: TRBV18; cdr3_length: 17; j_call: TRBJ2-7; d_call: TRBD1; cdr3_aa: CASSHEPSGGSSYEQYF; cdr3_nt: TGTGCCAGCTCACACGAGCCTTCAGGGGGATCGTCCTACGAGCAGTACTTC
clone_size: NA; v_call: TRBV7-2; cdr3_length: 15; j_call: TRBJ2-1; d_call: NA; cdr3_aa: CASSFVQGTYNEQFF; cdr3_nt: TGTGCCAGCAGCTTCGTCCAGGGCACCTACAATGAGCAGTTCTTC
clone_size: NA; v_call: TRBV19; cdr3_length: 15; j_call: TRBJ2-4; d_call: NA; cdr3_aa: CASKLRGHGGNIQYF; cdr3_nt: TGTGCCAGCAAACTCCGGGGTCACGGGGGAAACATTCAGTACTTC
clone_size: few; v_call: TRBV6-1; cdr3_length: 15; j_call: TRBJ2-7; d_call: TRBD1; cdr3_aa: CASSARTGFVYEQYF; cdr3_nt: TGTGCCAGCAGTGCCCGGACAGGGTTTGTGTACGAGCAGTACTTC
clone_size: NA; v_call: TRBV28; cdr3_length: 15; j_call: TRBJ2-3; d_call: NA; cdr3_aa: CASRPALTSTDTQYF; cdr3_nt: TGTGCCAGCAGGCCCGCCCTAACCAGCACAGATACGCAGTATTTT
clone_size: NA; v_call: TRBV5-1; cdr3_length: 15; j_call: TRBJ2-3; d_call: TRBD2; cdr3_aa: CASSLERGHLDTQYF; cdr3_nt: TGCGCCAGCAGCTTGGAGCGGGGCCATTTAGATACGCAGTATTTT
clone_size: NA; v_call: TRBV12-5; cdr3_length: 12; j_call: TRBJ2-1; d_call: NA; cdr3_aa: CASGLVNNEQFF; cdr3_nt: TGTGCTAGTGGTTTGGTCAACAATGAGCAGTTCTTC
clone_size: once; v_call: TRBV20-1; cdr3_length: 11; j_call: TRBJ2-7; d_call: NA; cdr3_aa: CSAPEGTEQYF; cdr3_nt: TGCAGTGCGCCGGAGGGGACCGAGCAGTACTTC
clone_size: NA; v_call: TRBV19; cdr3_length: 14; j_call: TRBJ2-7; d_call: TRBD2; cdr3_aa: CASSIGTSGYEQYF; cdr3_nt: TGTGCCAGTAGTATAGGAACTAGCGGGTACGAGCAGTACTTC
clone_size: NA; v_call: TRBV18; cdr3_length: 13; j_call: TRBJ2-4; d_call: NA; cdr3_aa: CASSPQGMDIQYF; cdr3_nt: TGTGCCAGCTCACCACAGGGGATGGACATTCAGTACTTC